The present T cell receptor beta chain was sequenced within a study of cytomegalovirus exposure and HLA in healthy donors. Points from the study as a whole: Many donors carried some public TCRs, although rarity characterized most TCR sequences. First-cohort TCR clusters tended to co-occur in the 120 or so validation repertoires, a later analysis found. A few chains tied to CMV proved CMV antigen-specific in vitro.

Using immunoSEQ multiplex PCR, the repertoire was profiled, and TCRdb retains in-frame clones only, with some absent. The sample holds fewer than 150,000 clones, 88% seen once. The donors were in the 120-subject validation cohort, distinct from the roughly 700-subject first cohort. V dropped 0 bases and J dropped 10; count of bases not matched to a gene: 11. Germline loops: CDR1 SGDLS, CDR2 YYNGEE. The CDR3 spans 16 residues. Note on this clone: No antigen is known for it.

Sample: PBMCs. The V gene is TRBV9, the J gene TRBJ2-1; TRBD2 aligns across 9 bases. This clonotype was obtained from a woman aged 18-35 years in good health and CMV-seropositive. CDR3 protein: CASSVDPVSLAGEQFF. The DNA of the CDR3 is TGTGCCAGCAGCGTAGACCCCGTCTCGCTAGCGGGAGAGCAGTTCTTC.